Presented here are 26 T cell receptor beta chains from one specimen sequenced in a study of graft-versus-host responses after intestinal transplantation. Clones were read by immunoSEQ multiplex PCR, and TCRdb kept only the in-frame ones, dropping some. The sample includes more than 85,000 clones, 92% of them seen just once. These receptors have no identified antigens. The sequencing here drew on unstimulated CD8+ T cells sorted from spleen or lymph node cells, taken before transplant. Source of these receptors: a human donor who was the organ donor for an intestinal transplant.

The V and J genes are TRBV14 and TRBJ2-7; the match to TRBD2 covers 8 bases. In germline, CDR1 is SGHDN, CDR2 FVKESK. The J segment lost 1 base and the V segment lost 4 bases, leaving 9 bases of the junction unmatched. This CDR3 is 16 amino acids long. The CDR3 sequence: CASSRGLAGKSYEQYF. The CDR3 DNA sequence: TGTGCCAGCAGCCGGGGGCTAGCGGGTAAATCCTACGAGCAGTACTTC.

V gene TRBV6-1 combines with J gene TRBJ1-1; TRBD1 agrees at 10 bases. V was pared by 3 bases and J by 10 bases, with 5 bases of the junction left unmatched. The CDR3 is 13 amino acids. CDR1 MNHNS and CDR2 SASEGT come from the germline V gene. The CDR3 DNA reads as TGTGCCAGCAGTGACCGGGACAGGGGTTTAGCTTTCTTT. Residues: CASSDRDRGLAFF.

V usage is TRBV5-4 and J usage is TRBJ2-7; TRBD1 might be the D (6 bases). The V end lost 0 bases, the J end lost 5 bases, and 15 bases lay between the germline ends. CDR1 SGHNT and CDR2 YYREEE come from the germline V gene (reference sequence). This CDR3 contains 15 residues. Written as DNA, the CDR3 is TGTGCCAGCAGCTTGGTTGTAGAGGGGGTTGACGAGCAGTACTTC. Residues: CASSLVVEGVDEQYF.

This chain joins TRBV30 and TRBJ2-5; 11 bases are shared with TRBD2. CDR3 length: 17 residues. Germline V gives CDR1 GTSNPN, CDR2 SVGIG (reference sequence). The ends lost 0 bases at V and 3 bases at J; junction bases unmatched: 9. CDR3 sequence (DNA): TGTGCCTGGAGTGTACTTCGGCTAGCGGGAGGAGAAGAGACCCAGTACTTC. It encodes CAWSVLRLAGGEETQYF. The entire variable domain, with the rest obtained from reference TRBV30 and TRBJ2-5, is as follows: SQTIHQWPATLVQPVGSPLSLECTVEGTSNPNLYWYRQAAGRGLQLLFYSVGIGQISSEVPQNLSASRPQDRQFILSSKKLLLSDSGFYLCAWSVLRLAGGEETQYFGPGTRLLVL.

The rearrangement uses TRBV14 and TRBJ2-7; TRBD1 matches at 7 bases. V shed 4 bases and J 8 bases; nucleotides not matched to a gene: 5. This CDR3 has 12 amino acids. In germline, CDR1 is SGHDN, CDR2 FVKESK. The CDR3 DNA is TGTGCCAGCAGCCGAACAGGGGTCCAGCAGTACTTC. This gives the protein CASSRTGVQQYF. Combining the CDR3 with reference TRBV14 and TRBJ2-7 gives the whole variable domain EAGVTQFPSHSVIEKGQTVTLRCDPISGHDNLYWYRRVMGKEIKFLLHFVKESKQDESGMPNNRFLAERTGGTYSTLKVQPAELEDSGVYFCASSRTGVQQYFGPGTRLTVT.

This sequence joins TRBV5-4 and TRBJ2-7, with a possible D match to TRBD1 (6 bases). V lost 9 bases and J 3 bases, leaving 13 bases between the germline ends. The CDR3 has 12 amino acids. Germline V CDR1 and CDR2: SGHNT, YYREEE (reference sequence). CDR3 bases: TGTGCCACTTCCGGGACAAACTACGAGCAGTACTTC. Translation gives CATSGTNYEQYF. The full variable domain, its missing parts supplied by reference TRBV5-4 and TRBJ2-7, is ETGVTQSPTHLIKTRGQQVTLRCSSQSGHNTVSWYQQALGQGPQFIFQYYREEENGRGNFPPRFSGLQFPNYSSELNVNALELDDSALYLCATSGTNYEQYFGPGTRLTVT.

CDR3 region: CAISTGEVILADGYTF. DNA for the CDR3: TGTGCCATCTCTACAGGGGAAGTCATTTTAGCGGATGGCTACACCTTC. The chain links TRBV10-3 to TRBJ1-2; TRBD1 matches at 7 bases. The V gene end was trimmed by 8 bases and the J gene end by 6 bases; junction bases not matched to a gene: 18. Germline values: CDR1 ENHRY, CDR2 SYGVKD. This CDR3 region has 16 residues.

The CDR3 coding sequence is TGTGCCAGCTCACCGGGACAGGGGGAGACTGAAGCTTTCTTT. Protein: CASSPGQGETEAFF. This chain joins TRBV18 and TRBJ1-1; 11 nucleotides line up with TRBD1. This CDR3 contains 14 residues. Per the germline V gene, CDR1 is KGHSH and CDR2 is LQKENI. The ends lost 3 bases at V and 5 bases at J; junction bases unmatched: 2.

The rearrangement joins TRBV4-1 to TRBJ1-1; D is undetermined. Per germline, CDR1 MGHRA and CDR2 YSYEKL. With 0 bases removed from V and 0 bases from J, the gap between germline ends came to 8 bases. CDR3 size: 15 residues. The CDR3 sequence is CASSQDLFMNTEAFF. CDR3 nucleotides: TGCGCCAGCAGCCAAGACCTGTTTATGAACACTGAAGCTTTCTTT.

The J gene is TRBJ1-1, the V gene TRBV10-3; D gene unclear. The germline V and J ends were trimmed by 2 bases and 4 bases, with 8 bases remaining between them. This CDR3 has 13 amino acids. Per germline, CDR1 ENHRY and CDR2 SYGVKD. This CDR3 is CAISEPRVTEAFF. CDR3 bases: TGTGCCATCAGTGAGCCTCGGGTCACTGAAGCTTTCTTT.

CDR3 amino acids: CSVDPSESSYNEQFF. The CDR3 DNA reads as TGCAGCGTTGATCCTAGCGAGAGCTCCTACAATGAGCAGTTCTTC. The genes are TRBV29-1 and TRBJ2-1; D possibly corresponds to TRBD2 (6 bases). Trimming took off 3 bases at V and 0 bases at J, with 12 bases between the two ends. Germline lookup yields CDR1 SQVTM and CDR2 ANQGSEA. This CDR3 is 15 amino acids long.

The gene calls are TRBV6-1 and TRBJ2-1, with D tentatively TRBD1 (5 bases). CDR1 is MNHNS and CDR2 is SASEGT in the germline V gene. This CDR3 comprises 14 residues. Trimming removed 4 bases at V and 5 bases at J, with 12 bases between. This CDR3 reads CASSARQRNNEQFF. The CDR3 nucleotides are TGTGCCAGCAGTGCGCGACAGAGAAACAATGAGCAGTTCTTC.

The chain links TRBV10-3 to TRBJ1-4; D is possibly TRBD1 (6 bases). Germline loops: CDR1 ENHRY, CDR2 SYGVKD. The CDR3 sequence is 13 residues long. Trimming left V 10 bases short and J 3 bases short, with 12 bases between. CDR3 in DNA: TGTGCCACAGGGGACACCTCTAATGAAAAACTGTTTTTT. Residues: CATGDTSNEKLFF.

The chain uses TRBV28 and TRBJ2-1, with no clear D. Germline-derived CDR1 and CDR2 are MDHEN and SYDVKM. The CDR3 covers 15 residues. V was cut by 4 bases and J by 0 bases, with 10 bases left in between. The CDR3 sequence is CASSSVSGSYNEQFF. Written as DNA, the CDR3 is TGTGCCAGCAGTTCGGTCTCGGGCTCCTACAATGAGCAGTTCTTC.

This clone was detected a few times. The chain recombines TRBV30 with TRBJ1-5; a possible D gene is TRBD1 (6 bases). Trimming cost V 1 base and J 2 bases, with 9 bases left between them. CDR1 and CDR2 from the germline V gene are GTSNPN and SVGIG (reference sequence). The CDR3 extends over 14 amino acids. The CDR3 spells CAWSAGAGNQPQHF. The CDR3 region has the DNA TGTGCCTGGAGTGCAGGGGCTGGCAATCAGCCCCAGCATTTT.

The genes are TRBV4-1 and TRBJ2-7; D is unclear. Germline V CDR1 and CDR2: MGHRA, YSYEKL. V was cut by 0 bases and J by 6 bases, with 12 bases left in between. The CDR3 length is 14 residues. The DNA for the CDR3 is TGCGCCAGCAGCCAAGATCCAGGTGCAGGCGAGCAGTACTTC. Its translation: CASSQDPGAGEQYF.

The chain carries TRBV4-1 and TRBJ1-4; D ambiguous. With 4 bases removed from V and 8 bases from J, the gap between germline ends came to 20 bases. The V gene's germline CDR1 is MGHRA and CDR2 YSYEKL. This CDR3 region has 16 residues. The CDR3 sequence is CASSRLEGGVREKLFF. CDR3 sequence (DNA): TGCGCCAGCAGCCGCTTGGAGGGTGGGGTCAGAGAAAAACTGTTTTTT.

This sequence joins TRBV5-4 and TRBJ1-2; D gene unclear. The germline V gene has CDR1 SGHNT and CDR2 YYREEE (reference sequence). CDR3 length: 16 amino acids. V lost 5 bases, J lost 0 bases, and 17 bases lay in between. The DNA of the CDR3 is TGTGCCAGCAGTCCGGACTCCCTGGGGACTAACTATGGCTACACCTTC. Translating gives CASSPDSLGTNYGYTF.

The chain has TRBV27 and TRBJ2-2; D is unresolved. The germline V and J ends were trimmed by 5 bases and 7 bases, with 8 bases remaining between them. The CDR3 has 12 residues. Germline assignment: CDR1 MNHEY and CDR2 SMNVEV (reference sequence). CDR3 loop: CASSLINGELFF. Here the CDR3 DNA reads TGTGCCAGCAGTCTAATTAACGGGGAGCTGTTTTTT.

The CDR3 spells CASSLISGGSSYEQYF. The DNA for the CDR3 is TGTGCCAGCAGCCTAATATCGGGGGGGAGCTCCTACGAGCAGTACTTC. This rearrangement joins TRBV7-2 to TRBJ2-7; TRBD2 aligns across 8 bases. CDR3 length: 16 residues. V dropped 5 bases and J dropped 0; count of bases not matched to a gene: 9. The germline CDR1 and CDR2 sequences are SGHTA and FQGNSA.

The chain has TRBV7-9 and TRBJ1-1; D not resolved. CDR1 and CDR2 (germline): SEHNR, FQNEAQ (reference sequence). This CDR3 spans 17 amino acids. Trimming removed 2 bases from V and 6 bases from J, with 22 bases in between. The DNA for the CDR3 is TGTGCCAGCAGCTTACTACAGATGCGGGCTCCAAGAGCTGAAGCTTTCTTT. It yields the protein CASSLLQMRAPRAEAFF.

J is TRBJ2-7 and V is TRBV5-4, with 7 bases identical to TRBD1. J lost 4 bases, V lost 3 bases, and 13 bases had no gene match. CDR1 and CDR2 from the germline V gene are SGHNT and YYREEE (reference sequence). This CDR3 contains 16 residues. In DNA form, the CDR3 reads TGTGCCAGCAGCTGGGCCAGGGGGTGGGGAGCTTACGAGCAGTACTTC. It specifies CASSWARGWGAYEQYF.

CDR3 nucleotides: TGTGCCAGCAGTTTATTAGGGGGCCCAACTAATGAAAAACTGTTTTTT. Amino acids: CASSLLGGPTNEKLFF. The genes are TRBV28 and TRBJ1-4; 7 bases are a match to TRBD1. CDR1 is MDHEN, CDR2 SYDVKM, per germline. The ends lost 1 base at V and 0 bases at J; junction bases unmatched: 2. This CDR3 is 16 amino acids long.

The chain couples TRBV27 to TRBJ2-7; perhaps TRBD1 as D (6 bases). Trimming left V 3 bases short and J 3 bases short, with 9 bases between. Germline-derived CDR1 and CDR2 are MNHEY and SMNVEV (reference sequence). The CDR3 covers 13 residues. CDR3 DNA sequence: TGTGCCAGCAGTTTGGGGGCAGTCTACGAGCAGTACTTC. Translated, it gives CASSLGAVYEQYF.

The rearrangement joins TRBV6-5 to TRBJ1-2; D is unresolved. Between the trimmed V and J ends, which lost 0 bases and 4 bases, there was a span of 9 bases. From germline, CDR1 is MNHEY and CDR2 SVGAGI. This CDR3 contains 14 residues. Here the CDR3 DNA reads TGTGCCAGCAGTTACTCGCCCGGGGTCTATGGCTACACCTTC. Amino acid sequence: CASSYSPGVYGYTF.

The rearrangement uses TRBV6-5 and TRBJ1-2, with a tentative D call TRBD1 (5 bases). The germline gives CDR1 MNHEY, CDR2 SVGAGI. The CDR3 is 16 amino acids. Trimming removed 2 bases at V and 2 bases at J, with 15 bases between. CDR3 loop: CASSYAPRQPNYGYTF. CDR3 DNA: TGTGCCAGCAGTTACGCCCCCCGACAGCCCAACTATGGCTACACCTTC.